A single sample is the source of the 5 T cell receptor beta chains below, sequenced in a study of identical twins. A single record per CDR3 protein comes from TCRdb applying MiXCR to the 5' RACE reads. In the table there are approximately 230,000 distinct CDR3 sequences, roughly 13% of which are singletons. The sequencing sample was made of memory (CD45RO+) T cells sorted from blood. The receptor source for this set is a woman aged 18 to 35 in good health.

This clonotype showed up just a few times. The V and J genes are TRBV7-2 and TRBJ2-1; 13 bases match TRBD2. This CDR3 is built from 15 residues. The germline V gene encodes CDR1 SGHTA and CDR2 FQGNSA. Trimming removed 4 bases from V and 7 bases from J; junction bases left unmatched: 4. CDR3 coding DNA: TGTGCCAGCAGCTACGGACTAGCGGGAGTAAATGAGCAGTTCTTC. This codes for CASSYGLAGVNEQFF. Full variable domain (outside the CDR3, taken from reference TRBV7-2 and TRBJ2-1): GAGVSQSPSNKVTEKGKDVELRCDPISGHTALYWYRQSLGQGLEFLIYFQGNSAPDKSGLPSDRFSAERTGGSVSTLTIQRTQQEDSAVYLCASSYGLAGVNEQFFGPGTRLTVL.

This clonotype was counted only a few times. J is TRBJ2-1 and V is TRBV5-1; 7 nucleotides match TRBD1. From germline, CDR1 is SGHRS and CDR2 YFSETQ. Trimming at V came to 5 bases and at J to 8 bases, leaving 13 bases not matched to a gene. This CDR3 contains 15 residues. The CDR3 region has the DNA TGCGCCAGCAGTCGTCAGGGGGTAACTGCGGATGAGCAGTTCTTC. It is translated as CASSRQGVTADEQFF.

In this sample, this clonotype turned up many times. The CDR3 DNA is TGTGCCACCAGTGATCCGGGGGATAAGCAGTTCTTC. Its protein product is CATSDPGDKQFF. This chain joins TRBV24-1 and TRBJ2-1; possible D gene TRBD2, 6 bases. Trimming took 3 bases from V and 11 from J, leaving 10 bases between them. The CDR3 is 12 amino acids. Germline assignment: CDR1 KGHDR and CDR2 SFDVKD.

The table lists this clonotype with a few counts. V is TRBV18 and J is TRBJ2-7; a weak D match, TRBD1 (7 bases). The CDR3 covers 17 residues. Germline assignment: CDR1 KGHSH and CDR2 LQKENI. V dropped 4 bases and J dropped 1 base, with 20 bases sitting between them. CDR3 protein: CASSRRLGGGFSYEQYF. CDR3 nucleotide sequence: TGTGCCAGCTCACGACGGTTAGGAGGGGGCTTTTCCTACGAGCAGTACTTC.

In this sample, this clonotype turned up many times. The J gene is TRBJ2-3, the V gene TRBV7-2; D is unresolved. The V end lost 0 bases, the J end lost 4 bases, and 5 bases lay between the germline ends. In germline, CDR1 is SGHTA, CDR2 FQGNSA. The CDR3 length is 13 residues. For the CDR3, the DNA is TGTGCCAGCAGCTTAGCAGGGCCAGATACGCAGTATTTT. Its translation: CASSLAGPDTQYF.